The clone carrying this T cell receptor (beta chain) has more than one count but fewer than ten. Its matching antigen is unknown. This entry is derived from a study of metastatic and nonmetastatic thyroid tumors. Study-level points and caveats: Benign nodules were reported to have significantly lower TCR beta diversity than malignant thyroid tumors, in blood and tumor.

The CDR3 is 15 amino acids. V gave up 0 bases and J gave up 5 bases; unmatched junction bases: 2. The germline V gene has CDR1 MNHNS and CDR2 SASEGT. TCRdb re-processed the PCR reads through MiXCR. The table includes fewer than 8,500 clones, 15% to 20% detected once. All patients were untreated before thyroid surgery. This clonotype was obtained from a male donor with papillary thyroid cancer or a benign thyroid nodule (not recorded which). Some clones in this sample may be carry-over from other donors' samples. The J gene is TRBJ2-3, the V gene TRBV6-1, with 10 bases matching TRBD2. What was sequenced was adjacent normal tissue. In nucleotides, the CDR3 is TGTGCCAGCAGTGAAGCCCGGACTAGCGGAGATACGCAGTATTTT. As protein: CASSEARTSGDTQYF.